Each of the 5 T cell receptor beta chains below was sequenced from the same sample in a study of tumor-infiltrating lymphocytes in primary liver carcinoma. Blood RNA came from unsorted whole blood; germline DNA was also extracted. A constant-region primer primed TCR beta cDNA synthesis from 450 to 550 ng of total RNA. The TCR beta library was amplified through three nested multiplex PCR rounds in a modified ARM-PCR procedure. The study ran its first two PCR rounds for around 9 cycles each, using TRBV1-TRBV30 forward primers and a C-beta reverse primer. Using its own MiXCR run on the multiplex PCR reads, TCRdb lists one record per CDR3 protein. The sample lists about 320,000 distinct CDR3 sequences, about 60% occurring once. Sequenced material: peripheral blood. These TCRs come from a man between 40 and 49 years old with primary liver carcinoma and hepatitis B virus infection.

To note about this clonotype: One junction end does not reproduce the germline sequence, and a read error may be involved. The chain links TRBV5-5 to TRBJ2-1; D might be TRBD1 (6 bases). Germline loops: CDR1 SGHKS, CDR2 YYEKEE (reference sequence). This CDR3 region has 16 residues. In DNA form, the CDR3 reads TGTGCCAGCAGCGGATCTAGGGGGAACTCCTACAATGAGCAGCTCTTC. Protein product: CASSGSRGNSYNEQLF.

This clonotype was recorded only once. The genes are TRBV30 and TRBJ2-7, with 7 bases aligning to TRBD1. Germline values: CDR1 GTSNPN, CDR2 SVGIG (reference sequence). This CDR3 contains 12 residues. After removal of 2 bases from V and 9 bases from J, the junction contained 7 bases not matched to a gene. The CDR3, as DNA: TGTGCCTGGAGTCCCGACAGGGCCGCGCAGTACTTC. Translating gives CAWSPDRAAQYF.

In regard to this clonotype: An end of the junction differs from the germline gene, which may be a read error. The gene calls are TRBV29-1 and TRBJ2-1; D may be TRBD2 (5 bases). The CDR3 length is 14 residues. Germline V CDR1 and CDR2: SQVTM, ANQGSEA. The DNA for the CDR3 is TGCGGCGTGTTGACTAACGGGATGGGCAATGAGCAGTTCTTC. It encodes CGVLTNGMGNEQFF.

Turning to this clonotype: A much larger clone lies a single base off, so this may be a read error. The V call is TRBV4-2, the J call TRBJ1-1; D possibly corresponds to TRBD1 (6 bases). Trimming pared 3 bases from V and 1 base from J, leaving 15 bases between. This CDR3 is 16 amino acids long. Germline CDR1 LGHNA, CDR2 YNFKEQ. CDR3 DNA: TGTGCCAGCAGCCAGGGGCAGAGAGGGGGGAACACTGAAGCTTTCTTT. Translating it yields CASSQGQRGGNTEAFF.

On this clonotype itself: The junction departs from germline at one end; a sequencing error may be responsible. This chain joins TRBV18 and TRBJ2-1; 8 nucleotides align to TRBD2. Germline V lookup: CDR1 KGHSH, CDR2 LQKENI. The CDR3 is 14 amino acids. The CDR3 protein is CASSPQGLVNEQFF. In DNA form, the CDR3 reads TGTGCCAGCTCCCCACAGGGACTAGTGAATGAGCAGTTCTTC.